Presented here are 15 T cell receptor beta chains from one specimen sequenced in a study of blood T cell repertoires in COVID-19. Some clones are missing from TCRdb's copy, which holds only in-frame ones; the method was immunoSEQ multiplex PCR. The top ten hold about 10% of the sample, which has 300,000 to 450,000 clones, 70% to 90% seen once. Sequences were obtained from peripheral blood. All receptors come from a woman aged 25 to 39 with COVID-19, enrolled during active disease.

V gene TRBV7-9 combines with J gene TRBJ2-3, with D unresolved. This CDR3 is 12 amino acids long. V shed 7 bases and J shed 0 bases, with 5 bases lying between them. Germline CDR1 SEHNR, CDR2 FQNEAQ (reference sequence). This CDR3 is CASTGSTDTQYF. The CDR3 region has the DNA TGTGCCAGCACTGGCAGCACAGATACGCAGTATTTT. The full variable domain, with the rest looked up from reference TRBV7-9 and TRBJ2-3, is DTGVSQNPRHKITKRGQNVTFRCDPISEHNRLYWYRQTLGQGPEFLTYFQNEAQLEKSRLLSDRFSAERPKGSFSTLEIQRTEQGDSAMYLCASTGSTDTQYFGPGTRLTVL.

The chain carries TRBV25-1 and TRBJ1-2, with D hard to call. In germline, CDR1 is MGHDK, CDR2 SYGVNS. V dropped 4 bases and J dropped 0 bases, with 6 bases sitting between them. The CDR3 runs 13 residues. The CDR3 region has the DNA TGTGCCAGCAGTGCGGGTTCTAACTATGGCTACACCTTC. Its protein is CASSAGSNYGYTF.

This chain joins TRBV7-6 and TRBJ2-7; a possible D gene is TRBD2 (5 bases). Trimming left V 2 bases short and J 7 bases short, with 6 bases between. The CDR3 loop spans 11 amino acids. Germline assignment: CDR1 SGHVS and CDR2 FNYEAQ. The CDR3 nucleotides are TGTGCCAGCAGCTTAAGAGGGGAGCAGTACTTC. Amino acid sequence: CASSLRGEQYF.

This chain links TRBV19 with TRBJ2-3; 9 positions match TRBD1. Germline loops: CDR1 LNHDA, CDR2 SQIVND (reference sequence). The length of the CDR3 is 17 residues. V dropped 1 base and J dropped 0; count of bases not matched to a gene: 5. DNA of the CDR3: TGTGCCAGTAGTATAGCCCCACAGGGGGCGAGCACAGATACGCAGTATTTT. It specifies CASSIAPQGASTDTQYF.

This chain joins TRBV9 and TRBJ2-1; tentative D call: TRBD2 (6 bases). This CDR3 contains 13 residues. The V and J ends lost 2 bases and 10 bases respectively, with 13 bases between them. CDR1 and CDR2 from the germline V gene are SGDLS and YYNGEE. The CDR3 region has the DNA TGTGCCAGCAGCGTGATCGGGGGAGGCGAGCAGTTCTTC. As protein: CASSVIGGGEQFF.

V is TRBV15 and J is TRBJ1-5; TRBD1 agrees at 7 bases. Trimming cost V 1 base and J 0 bases; bases outside gene matches: 15. The CDR3 has 20 residues. CDR1 and CDR2 from the germline V gene are LNHNV and YYDKDF (reference sequence). The chain's CDR3 is CATSRVISWDRAYSNQPQHF. The CDR3 DNA reads TGTGCCACCAGCAGAGTTATTTCGTGGGACAGAGCGTATAGCAATCAGCCCCAGCATTTT.

CDR3 loop: CASSSGTVELSTGELFF. Here the CDR3 DNA reads TGTGCCAGCAGCTCCGGGACAGTCGAGTTGAGCACCGGGGAGCTGTTTTTT. The V gene is TRBV5-8, the J gene TRBJ2-2; 7 nucleotides align to TRBD1. The germline V gene has CDR1 SGHTS and CDR2 YDEGEE. The CDR3 runs 17 residues. V lost 3 bases to trimming and J lost 4 bases; unmatched junction nucleotides: 12.

The V and J genes are TRBV27 and TRBJ2-1, with D maybe TRBD2 (6 bases). Trimming stripped 6 bases from V and 6 bases from J, with 15 bases between. Germline V gene sequence: CDR1 MNHEY, CDR2 SMNVEV (reference sequence). The CDR3 is 14 residues long. This chain's CDR3 is CASRIGGYGNEQFF. The CDR3 region has the DNA TGTGCCAGCAGGATCGGGGGATACGGCAATGAGCAGTTCTTC.

The chain carries TRBV28 and TRBJ1-2; TRBD1 aligns across 7 bases. V was clipped by 6 bases and J by 2 bases; unmatched bases: 9. The germline V gene has CDR1 MDHEN and CDR2 SYDVKM. The CDR3 contains 15 residues. DNA of the CDR3: TGTGCCAGCAGAGGCAGGGGGACGGGGAACTATGGCTACACCTTC. It yields the protein CASRGRGTGNYGYTF.

The chain joins TRBV5-5 to TRBJ2-7, with D possibly TRBD1 on 5 matching bases. Germline assignment: CDR1 SGHKS and CDR2 YYEKEE (reference sequence). The CDR3 is 14 residues long. Trimming shortened V by 7 bases and J by 1 base, and 15 bases separated the two germline ends. The CDR3 DNA reads as TGTGCCAGCTCCCCAGAAACAGGATCCTACGAGCAGTACTTC. Amino acid sequence: CASSPETGSYEQYF. Drawing the rest from reference TRBV5-5 and TRBJ2-7, the complete variable domain is DAGVTQSPTHLIKTRGQQVTLRCSPISGHKSVSWYQQVLGQGPQFIFQYYEKEERGRGNFPDRFSARQFPNYSSELNVNALLLGDSALYLCASSPETGSYEQYFGPGTRLTVT.

The rearrangement links TRBV18 to TRBJ2-5; 9 bases fit TRBD2. The length of the CDR3 is 15 residues. CDR1 and CDR2 (germline): KGHSH, LQKENI. V lost 3 bases to trimming and J lost 5 bases; unmatched junction nucleotides: 7. CDR3 amino acids: CASSPGTSPLETQYF. In DNA form, the CDR3 reads TGTGCCAGCTCACCTGGGACTAGCCCGTTGGAGACCCAGTACTTC.

V gene TRBV19 combines with J gene TRBJ1-2, with D tentatively TRBD1 (5 bases). Trimming took 3 bases from V and 4 from J, leaving 21 bases between them. Looked up from germline, CDR1 is LNHDA and CDR2 is SQIVND (reference sequence). The CDR3 extends over 17 amino acids. CDR3 sequence: CASSIFRLTPGVYGYTF. Written as DNA, the CDR3 is TGTGCCAGTAGTATTTTCCGGCTGACCCCGGGGGTCTATGGCTACACCTTC.

V is TRBV6-1 and J is TRBJ2-1; no clear D. V lost 5 bases, J lost 10 bases, and 12 bases lay in between. This CDR3 region has 12 residues. Germline values: CDR1 MNHNS, CDR2 SASEGT. CDR3 protein: CASSHNSGEQFF. The CDR3 nucleotides are TGTGCCAGCAGTCATAACAGTGGCGAGCAGTTCTTC.

The rearrangement links TRBV3-1 (or the pseudogene TRBV3-2) to TRBJ1-3, with a possible D match to TRBD1 (6 bases). The germline V and J ends were trimmed by 4 bases and 0 bases, with 10 bases remaining between them. Germline V gene data show CDR1 as LGHDT and CDR2 as YNNKEL (reference sequence). The CDR3 length is 15 residues. DNA for the CDR3: TGTGCCAGCAGCCCGGACAGAGCCTCTGGAAACACCATATATTTT. Translation gives CASSPDRASGNTIYF.

J is TRBJ2-7 and V is TRBV5-1; D gene uncertain. The CDR3 runs 15 residues. Germline V gives CDR1 SGHRS, CDR2 YFSETQ. The V gene lost 0 bases and the J gene lost 2 bases, with 12 bases spanning the gap. The CDR3 region is CASSLGFAGAYEQYF. The DNA for the CDR3 is TGCGCCAGCAGCTTGGGGTTCGCCGGAGCCTACGAGCAGTACTTC.